This T cell receptor (beta chain) is drawn from a study of T-cell reconstitution after alpha-beta-depleted transplantation in children. The sample holds a few counts of this clonotype. TCRbeta library construction was performed incorporating unique molecular identifiers. TCRdb re-derived calls from the PCR reads in MiXCR, one entry per CDR3 protein. The sample consists of some 200,000 distinct CDR3 sequences, approximately 9.5% of them appearing once. The V and J ends lost 6 bases and 0 bases, in that order; junction bases with no gene match: 1. This CDR3 contains 13 residues. Germline lookup yields CDR1 MNHEY and CDR2 SMNVEV (reference sequence).

The sample was PBMCs from the stem cell graft donor, taken from the stem cell graft. The TCR comes from a human donor who donated a stem cell graft to a child with acute lymphoblastic leukemia. V and J are TRBV27 and TRBJ1-1; 7 bases are a match to TRBD1. The CDR3 coding sequence is TGTGCCAGCAGGGGACAGATGAACACTGAAGCTTTCTTT. This encodes CASRGQMNTEAFF.